The rows below give T cell receptor beta chains drawn from one sample of a study of OX40 agonist ivuxolimab in advanced cancers. Measured with immunoSEQ multiplex PCR; TCRdb has only the in-frame clones, and not every one. The table lists more than 60,000 clones, about 86% of them singletons. This sample comprised CD4+ or CD8+ T cells sorted from blood, obtained in a trial of the OX40 agonist ivuxolimab. These receptors were taken from an adult with an advanced solid tumor such as melanoma, head and neck, liver or kidney cancer. CDR3s include the opening cysteine and the closing phenylalanine or tryptophan. Each record gives: clone size, V gene, CDR3 length, D gene, J gene, CDR3 protein, CDR3 DNA. A D gene is named only where the DNA matches it firmly. The size field is filled for only some rows; it gives once, few, many or a size class.

>NA|TRBV30|12|NA|TRBJ2-5
CAWSIRRQAQYF
TGTGCCTGGAGCATACGACGACAGGCCCAGTACTTC
>once|TRBV28|13|NA|TRBJ2-5
CASSLAVVETQYF
TGTGCCAGCAGTTTGGCCGTTGTCGAGACCCAGTACTTC
>NA|TRBV5-1|13|NA|TRBJ2-5
CASRRGTQETQYF
TGCGCCAGCCGGCGGGGAACCCAAGAGACCCAGTACTTC
>NA|TRBV15|15|NA|TRBJ2-7
CATSRDVGRNYEQYF
TGTGCCACCAGCAGAGATGTAGGGCGGAACTACGAGCAGTACTTC
>NA|TRBV18|15|NA|TRBJ2-2
CASSPEGLNTGELFF
TGTGCCAGCTCACCAGAGGGGCTGAACACCGGGGAGCTGTTTTTT
>NA|TRBV2|15|NA|TRBJ1-1
CASSGQGRVGTEAFF
TGTGCCAGCAGTGGCCAGGGGAGGGTTGGCACTGAAGCTTTCTTT
>NA|TRBV4-2|13|NA|TRBJ1-5
CASSQEVYQPQHF
TGTGCCAGCAGCCAAGAGGTCTATCAGCCCCAGCATTTT
>NA|TRBV6-1|17|NA|TRBJ1-1
CASSEGGSGGAGVEAFF
TGTGCCAGCAGTGAAGGGGGGAGCGGGGGCGCCGGGGTAGAAGCTTTCTTT
>NA|TRBV7-2|14|NA|TRBJ1-2
CASSSSRGARGYTF
TGTGCCAGCAGCTCCTCGCGGGGGGCGCGTGGCTACACCTTC
>NA|TRBV5-1|14|NA|TRBJ2-3
CASSESGGTDTQYF
TGCGCCAGCAGCGAGTCGGGGGGCACAGATACGCAGTATTTT
>NA|TRBV11-3|17|NA|TRBJ2-1
CASSLKRGAYSYNEQFF
TGTGCCAGCAGCTTAAAAAGGGGGGCCTACTCCTACAATGAGCAGTTCTTC
>NA|TRBV28|17|NA|TRBJ2-3
CASSLSSRLARTDTQYF
TGTGCCAGCAGTTTATCCTCCAGACTCGCCCGCACAGATACGCAGTATTTT
>NA|TRBV4-1|15|NA|TRBJ2-3
CASSRSWGGADTQYF
TGCGCCAGCAGCAGGTCTTGGGGGGGCGCAGATACGCAGTATTTT
>once|TRBV6-1|14|NA|TRBJ2-7
CASSEAGQIYEQYF
TGTGCCAGCAGTGAAGCCGGACAGATATACGAGCAGTACTTC
>NA|TRBV15|16|TRBD1|TRBJ1-4
CATSRYRGTTNEKLFF
TGTGCCACCAGCAGATACAGGGGCACAACTAATGAAAAACTGTTTTTT
>once|TRBV5-4|15|TRBD2|TRBJ2-2
CASRIAGGPVGELFF
TGTGCCAGCAGAATAGCGGGGGGGCCTGTCGGGGAGCTGTTTTTT
>NA|TRBV19|15|NA|TRBJ1-1
CASRGRRGTNTEAFF
TGTGCCAGTAGGGGGAGAAGGGGCACGAACACTGAAGCTTTCTTT
>NA|TRBV5-1|13|TRBD1|TRBJ2-5
CASNRGPSEAQYF
TGCGCCAGCAACAGGGGGCCGTCCGAGGCCCAGTACTTC
>NA|TRBV18|21|TRBD1|TRBJ2-1
CASSPVPLTGGSTSYYNEQFF
TGTGCCAGCTCACCAGTGCCGCTAACAGGGGGCAGTACATCTTACTACAATGAGCAGTTCTTC
>NA|TRBV6-1|15|TRBD1|TRBJ2-2
CAGKRQGTNTGELFF
TGTGCCGGCAAACGACAGGGTACTAACACCGGGGAGCTGTTTTTT
>NA|TRBV5-1|15|NA|TRBJ1-4
CASSLDGGRNEKLFF
TGCGCCAGCAGCTTGGATGGCGGACGTAATGAAAAACTGTTTTTT
>once|TRBV14|15|NA|TRBJ1-5
CASSHLRQGFLPQHF
TGTGCCAGCAGCCATTTGCGGCAGGGTTTTCTGCCCCAGCATTTT